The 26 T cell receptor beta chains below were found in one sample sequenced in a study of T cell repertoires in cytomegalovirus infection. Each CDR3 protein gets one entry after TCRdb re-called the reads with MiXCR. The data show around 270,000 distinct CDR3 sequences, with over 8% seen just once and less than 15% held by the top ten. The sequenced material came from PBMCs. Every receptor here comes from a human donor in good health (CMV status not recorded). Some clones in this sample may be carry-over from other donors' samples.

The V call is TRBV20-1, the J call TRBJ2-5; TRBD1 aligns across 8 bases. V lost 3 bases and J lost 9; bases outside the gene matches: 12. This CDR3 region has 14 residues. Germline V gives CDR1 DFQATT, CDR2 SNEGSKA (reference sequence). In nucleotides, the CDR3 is TGCAGTGCTAGGAAGCCTAGCCTCAGGGGGCCCCAGTACTTC. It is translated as CSARKPSLRGPQYF.

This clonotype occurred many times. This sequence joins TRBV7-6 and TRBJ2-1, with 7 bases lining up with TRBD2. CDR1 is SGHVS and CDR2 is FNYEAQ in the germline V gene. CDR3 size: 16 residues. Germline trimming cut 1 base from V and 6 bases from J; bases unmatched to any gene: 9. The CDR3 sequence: CASSLGGGSMGNEQFF. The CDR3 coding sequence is TGTGCCAGCAGCTTAGGAGGCGGGAGCATGGGCAATGAGCAGTTCTTC.

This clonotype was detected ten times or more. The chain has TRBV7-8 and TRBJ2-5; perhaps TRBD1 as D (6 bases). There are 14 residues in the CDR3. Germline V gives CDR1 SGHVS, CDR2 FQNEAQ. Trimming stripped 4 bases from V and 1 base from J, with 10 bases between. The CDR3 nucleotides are TGTGCCAGCAGCTCTACAGGGTTCCAAGAGACCCAGTACTTC. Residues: CASSSTGFQETQYF.

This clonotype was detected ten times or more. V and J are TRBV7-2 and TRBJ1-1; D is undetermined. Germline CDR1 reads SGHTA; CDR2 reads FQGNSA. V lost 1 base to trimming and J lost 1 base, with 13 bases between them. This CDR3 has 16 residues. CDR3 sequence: CASSLDLWRPNTEAFF. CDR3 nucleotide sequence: TGTGCCAGCAGCTTAGATTTGTGGCGTCCGAACACTGAAGCTTTCTTT.

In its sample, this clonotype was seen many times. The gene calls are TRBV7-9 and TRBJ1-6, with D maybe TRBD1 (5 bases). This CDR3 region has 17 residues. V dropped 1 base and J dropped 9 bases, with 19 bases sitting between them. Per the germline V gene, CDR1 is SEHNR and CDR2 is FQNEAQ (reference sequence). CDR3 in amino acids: CASSLGGGGREGSPLHF. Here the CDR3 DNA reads TGTGCCAGCAGCTTAGGAGGTGGTGGCAGGGAAGGTTCACCCCTCCACTTT.

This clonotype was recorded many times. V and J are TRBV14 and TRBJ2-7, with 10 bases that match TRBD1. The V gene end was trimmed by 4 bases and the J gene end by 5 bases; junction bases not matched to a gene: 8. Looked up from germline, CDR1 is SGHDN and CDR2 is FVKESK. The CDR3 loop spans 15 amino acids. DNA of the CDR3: TGTGCCAGCAGCCCCGACAGGGGGCGAGGCGACGAGCAGTACTTC. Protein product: CASSPDRGRGDEQYF. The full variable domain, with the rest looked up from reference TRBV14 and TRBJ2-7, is EAGVTQFPSHSVIEKGQTVTLRCDPISGHDNLYWYRRVMGKEIKFLLHFVKESKQDESGMPNNRFLAERTGGTYSTLKVQPAELEDSGVYFCASSPDRGRGDEQYFGPGTRLTVT.

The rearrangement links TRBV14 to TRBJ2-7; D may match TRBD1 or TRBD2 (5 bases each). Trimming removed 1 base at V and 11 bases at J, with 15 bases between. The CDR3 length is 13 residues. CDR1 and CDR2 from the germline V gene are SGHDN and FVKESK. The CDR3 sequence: CASSQGGTDFKYF. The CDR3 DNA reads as TGTGCCAGCAGCCAAGGGGGGACGGATTTTAAGTACTTC. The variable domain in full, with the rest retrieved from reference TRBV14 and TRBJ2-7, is EAGVTQFPSHSVIEKGQTVTLRCDPISGHDNLYWYRRVMGKEIKFLLHFVKESKQDESGMPNNRFLAERTGGTYSTLKVQPAELEDSGVYFCASSQGGTDFKYFGPGTRLTVT.

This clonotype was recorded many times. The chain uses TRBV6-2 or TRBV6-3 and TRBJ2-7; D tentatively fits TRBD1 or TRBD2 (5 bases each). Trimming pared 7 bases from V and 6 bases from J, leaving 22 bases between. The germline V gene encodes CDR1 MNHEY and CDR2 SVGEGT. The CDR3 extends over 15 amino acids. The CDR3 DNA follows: TGTGCCAGCACCGACTCGGGGAGACCGAGGGGCGAGCAGTACTTC. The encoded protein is CASTDSGRPRGEQYF.

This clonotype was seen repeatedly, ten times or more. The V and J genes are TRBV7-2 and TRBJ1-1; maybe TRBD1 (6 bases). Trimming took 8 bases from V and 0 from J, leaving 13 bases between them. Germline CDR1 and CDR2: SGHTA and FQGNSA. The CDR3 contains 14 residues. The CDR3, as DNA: TGTGCCAGCGGGGGCGGTTCGGTGAACACTGAAGCTTTCTTT. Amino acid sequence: CASGGGSVNTEAFF.

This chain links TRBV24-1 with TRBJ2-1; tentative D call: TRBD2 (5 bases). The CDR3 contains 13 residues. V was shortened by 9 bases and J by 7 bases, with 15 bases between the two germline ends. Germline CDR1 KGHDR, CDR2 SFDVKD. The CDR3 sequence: CATGGSERNEQFF. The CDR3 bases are TGTGCCACCGGCGGTAGCGAGAGAAATGAGCAGTTCTTC.

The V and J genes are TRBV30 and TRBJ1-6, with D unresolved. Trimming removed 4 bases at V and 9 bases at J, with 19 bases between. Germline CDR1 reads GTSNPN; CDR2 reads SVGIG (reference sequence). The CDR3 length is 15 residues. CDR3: CAWTLTEHRISPLHF. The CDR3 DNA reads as TGTGCCTGGACTCTCACCGAACACCGGATTTCACCCCTCCACTTT. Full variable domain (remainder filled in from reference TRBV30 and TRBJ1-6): SQTIHQWPATLVQPVGSPLSLECTVEGTSNPNLYWYRQAAGRGLQLLFYSVGIGQISSEVPQNLSASRPQDRQFILSSKKLLLSDSGFYLCAWTLTEHRISPLHFGNGTRLTVT.

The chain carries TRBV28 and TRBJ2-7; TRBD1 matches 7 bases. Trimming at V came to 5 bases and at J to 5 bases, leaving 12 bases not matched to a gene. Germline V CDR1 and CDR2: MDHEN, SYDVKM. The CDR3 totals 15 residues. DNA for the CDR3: TGTGCCAGCAGTCCCAAAATCAACAGGGGCCACGAGCAGTACTTC. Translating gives CASSPKINRGHEQYF.

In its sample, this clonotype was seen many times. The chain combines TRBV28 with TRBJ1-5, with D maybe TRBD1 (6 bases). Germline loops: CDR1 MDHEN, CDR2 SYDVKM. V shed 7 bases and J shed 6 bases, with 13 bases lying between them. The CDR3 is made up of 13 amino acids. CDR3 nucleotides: TGTGCCAGCATTTTTGGGGGCACTCAGCCCCAGCATTTT. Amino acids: CASIFGGTQPQHF.

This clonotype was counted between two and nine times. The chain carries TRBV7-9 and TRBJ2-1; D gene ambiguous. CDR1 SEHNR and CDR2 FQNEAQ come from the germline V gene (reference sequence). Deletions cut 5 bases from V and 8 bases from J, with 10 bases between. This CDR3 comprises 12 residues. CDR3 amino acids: CASSLLVDEQFF. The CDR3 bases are TGTGCCAGCAGCCTACTCGTGGATGAGCAGTTCTTC.

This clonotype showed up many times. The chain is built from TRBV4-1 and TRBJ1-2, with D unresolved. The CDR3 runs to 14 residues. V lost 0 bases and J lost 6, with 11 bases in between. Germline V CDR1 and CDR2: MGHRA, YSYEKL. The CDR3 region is CASSQDLDFDGYTF. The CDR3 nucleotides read TGCGCCAGCAGCCAAGATTTAGATTTTGATGGCTACACCTTC.

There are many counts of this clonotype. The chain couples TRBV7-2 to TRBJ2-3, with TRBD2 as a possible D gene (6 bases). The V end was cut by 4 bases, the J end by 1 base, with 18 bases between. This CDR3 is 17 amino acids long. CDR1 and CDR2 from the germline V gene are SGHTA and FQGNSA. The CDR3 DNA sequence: TGTGCCAGCAGCTATGACACGAGAGGAGGGGGCACAGATACGCAGTATTTT. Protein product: CASSYDTRGGGTDTQYF.

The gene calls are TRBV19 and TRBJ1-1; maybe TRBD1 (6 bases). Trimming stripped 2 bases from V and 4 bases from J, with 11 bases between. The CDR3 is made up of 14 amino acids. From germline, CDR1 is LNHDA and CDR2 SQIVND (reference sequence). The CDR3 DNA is TGTGCCAGTAGTATACATGGGGGGGCCACTGAAGCTTTCTTT. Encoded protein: CASSIHGGATEAFF.

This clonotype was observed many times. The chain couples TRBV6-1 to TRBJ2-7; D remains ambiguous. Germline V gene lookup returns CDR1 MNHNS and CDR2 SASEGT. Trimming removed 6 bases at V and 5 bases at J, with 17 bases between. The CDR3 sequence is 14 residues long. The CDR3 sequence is CASRPEGIFHEQYF. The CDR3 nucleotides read TGTGCCAGCAGACCTGAAGGCATTTTCCACGAGCAGTACTTC.

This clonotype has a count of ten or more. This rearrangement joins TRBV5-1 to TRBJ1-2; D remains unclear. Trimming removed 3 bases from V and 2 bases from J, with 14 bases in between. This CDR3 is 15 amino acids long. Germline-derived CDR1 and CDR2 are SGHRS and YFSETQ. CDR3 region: CASSWSLQSNYGYTF. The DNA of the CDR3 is TGCGCCAGCAGCTGGAGTTTACAGAGCAACTATGGCTACACCTTC.

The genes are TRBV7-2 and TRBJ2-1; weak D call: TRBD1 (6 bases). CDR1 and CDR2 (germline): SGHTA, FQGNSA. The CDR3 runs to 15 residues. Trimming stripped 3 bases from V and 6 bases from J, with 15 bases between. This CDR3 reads CASSFRGIGTNEQFF. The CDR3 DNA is TGTGCCAGCAGCTTCAGGGGTATAGGCACCAATGAGCAGTTCTTC.

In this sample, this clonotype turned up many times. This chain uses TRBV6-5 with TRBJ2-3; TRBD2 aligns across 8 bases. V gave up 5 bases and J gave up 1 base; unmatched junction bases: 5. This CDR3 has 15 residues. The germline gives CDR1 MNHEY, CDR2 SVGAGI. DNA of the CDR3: TGTGCCAGCAGTAAAGTAGCGGGGCGCACAGATACGCAGTATTTT. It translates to CASSKVAGRTDTQYF.

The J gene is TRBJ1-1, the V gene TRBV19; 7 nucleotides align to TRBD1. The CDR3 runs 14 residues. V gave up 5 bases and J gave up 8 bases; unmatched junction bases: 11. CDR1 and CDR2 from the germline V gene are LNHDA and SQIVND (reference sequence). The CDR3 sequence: CASSHQGVPGEAFF. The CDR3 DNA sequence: TGTGCCAGTAGTCATCAGGGGGTCCCCGGCGAAGCTTTCTTT. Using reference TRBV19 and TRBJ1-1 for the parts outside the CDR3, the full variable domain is DGGITQSPKYLFRKEGQNVTLSCEQNLNHDAMYWYRQDPGQGLRLIYYSQIVNDFQKGDIAEGYSVSREKKESFPLTVTSAQKNPTAFYLCASSHQGVPGEAFFGQGTRLTVV.

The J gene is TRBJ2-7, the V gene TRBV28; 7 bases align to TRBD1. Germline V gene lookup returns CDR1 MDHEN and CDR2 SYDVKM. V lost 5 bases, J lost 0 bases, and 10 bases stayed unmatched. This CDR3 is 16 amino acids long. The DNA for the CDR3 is TGTGCCAGCAGTCCTATTGCGGACAGGACCTCCTACGAGCAGTACTTC. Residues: CASSPIADRTSYEQYF.

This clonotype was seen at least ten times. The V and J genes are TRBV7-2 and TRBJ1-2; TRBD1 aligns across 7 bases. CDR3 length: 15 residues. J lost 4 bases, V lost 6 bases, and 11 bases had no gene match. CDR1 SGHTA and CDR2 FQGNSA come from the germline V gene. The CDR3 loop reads CASSLKDRSGYGYTF. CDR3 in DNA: TGTGCCAGCAGTTTGAAGGACAGGTCCGGCTATGGCTACACCTTC.

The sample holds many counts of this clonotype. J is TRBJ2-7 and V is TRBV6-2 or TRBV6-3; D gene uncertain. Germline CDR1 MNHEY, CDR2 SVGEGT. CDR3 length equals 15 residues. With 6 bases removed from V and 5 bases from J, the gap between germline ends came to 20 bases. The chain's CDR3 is CASRPHGSLGDEQYF. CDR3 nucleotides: TGTGCCAGCAGACCCCACGGCAGCCTCGGTGACGAGCAGTACTTC.

In nucleotides, the CDR3 is TGTGCCAGCAGTGAAGAGTCTGGGACAGCTAACACTGAAGCTTTCTTT. As protein: CASSEESGTANTEAFF. The rearrangement uses TRBV2 and TRBJ1-1; 7 bases are shared with TRBD1. CDR3 length: 16 amino acids. Germline CDR1 reads SNHLY; CDR2 reads FYNNEI. The V and J ends lost 1 base and 2 bases, in that order; junction bases with no gene match: 7.